This T cell receptor (beta chain) stems from a study of CD8 T cells in ankylosing spondylitis. Germline V CDR1 and CDR2: MNHEY, SMNVEV (reference sequence). V gave up 5 bases and J gave up 4 bases; unmatched junction bases: 9. The CDR3 length is 16 residues. Findings and limits, study-wide: Seven to nine highly homologous variants formed a TCR beta motif that appeared characteristic of ankylosing spondylitis blood.

One entry per CDR3 protein, called by TCRdb with MiXCR from the 5' RACE reads. The sample contains fewer than 550,000 distinct CDR3 sequences, approximately 5.3% of which appear only once. This clonotype turned up a few times. Antigen: not known. The source of this sequence is a male donor with ankylosing spondylitis. This chain connects TRBV27 to TRBJ2-7; 12 bases fit TRBD2. The sequenced sample was blood, either unsorted or a sorted T cell fraction (not recorded which). The CDR3 nucleotides read TGTGCCAGCAGTCTAGATCGACTAGCGGGAGCTTACGAGCAGTACTTC. It is translated as CASSLDRLAGAYEQYF.